This T cell receptor (beta chain) came from a study of CD8 T cells in ankylosing spondylitis. TCRdb re-called the 5' RACE reads through MiXCR, storing one row per CDR3 protein. Among tens of thousands of distinct CDR3 sequences listed, more than 25% were seen once. The ends were cut back, 3 bases at V and 6 bases at J, with 15 bases in the middle. The V gene's germline CDR1 is SGHRS and CDR2 YFSETQ. There are 14 residues in the CDR3. J is TRBJ1-1 and V is TRBV5-1, with TRBD1 as a possible D gene (6 bases). Sequenced material: blood, either unsorted or a sorted T cell fraction (not recorded which). The receptor comes from a male donor with ankylosing spondylitis or in good health (not recorded which). The CDR3 reads CASSSQQGFSEAFF. The CDR3 DNA sequence: TGCGCCAGCAGCTCCCAACAGGGTTTTTCTGAAGCTTTCTTT. Combining the CDR3 with reference TRBV5-1 and TRBJ1-1 gives the whole variable domain KAGVTQTPRYLIKTRGQQVTLSCSPISGHRSVSWYQQTPGQGLQFLFEYFSETQRNKGNFPGRFSGRQFSNSRSEMNVSTLELGDSALYLCASSSQQGFSEAFFGQGTRLTVV.